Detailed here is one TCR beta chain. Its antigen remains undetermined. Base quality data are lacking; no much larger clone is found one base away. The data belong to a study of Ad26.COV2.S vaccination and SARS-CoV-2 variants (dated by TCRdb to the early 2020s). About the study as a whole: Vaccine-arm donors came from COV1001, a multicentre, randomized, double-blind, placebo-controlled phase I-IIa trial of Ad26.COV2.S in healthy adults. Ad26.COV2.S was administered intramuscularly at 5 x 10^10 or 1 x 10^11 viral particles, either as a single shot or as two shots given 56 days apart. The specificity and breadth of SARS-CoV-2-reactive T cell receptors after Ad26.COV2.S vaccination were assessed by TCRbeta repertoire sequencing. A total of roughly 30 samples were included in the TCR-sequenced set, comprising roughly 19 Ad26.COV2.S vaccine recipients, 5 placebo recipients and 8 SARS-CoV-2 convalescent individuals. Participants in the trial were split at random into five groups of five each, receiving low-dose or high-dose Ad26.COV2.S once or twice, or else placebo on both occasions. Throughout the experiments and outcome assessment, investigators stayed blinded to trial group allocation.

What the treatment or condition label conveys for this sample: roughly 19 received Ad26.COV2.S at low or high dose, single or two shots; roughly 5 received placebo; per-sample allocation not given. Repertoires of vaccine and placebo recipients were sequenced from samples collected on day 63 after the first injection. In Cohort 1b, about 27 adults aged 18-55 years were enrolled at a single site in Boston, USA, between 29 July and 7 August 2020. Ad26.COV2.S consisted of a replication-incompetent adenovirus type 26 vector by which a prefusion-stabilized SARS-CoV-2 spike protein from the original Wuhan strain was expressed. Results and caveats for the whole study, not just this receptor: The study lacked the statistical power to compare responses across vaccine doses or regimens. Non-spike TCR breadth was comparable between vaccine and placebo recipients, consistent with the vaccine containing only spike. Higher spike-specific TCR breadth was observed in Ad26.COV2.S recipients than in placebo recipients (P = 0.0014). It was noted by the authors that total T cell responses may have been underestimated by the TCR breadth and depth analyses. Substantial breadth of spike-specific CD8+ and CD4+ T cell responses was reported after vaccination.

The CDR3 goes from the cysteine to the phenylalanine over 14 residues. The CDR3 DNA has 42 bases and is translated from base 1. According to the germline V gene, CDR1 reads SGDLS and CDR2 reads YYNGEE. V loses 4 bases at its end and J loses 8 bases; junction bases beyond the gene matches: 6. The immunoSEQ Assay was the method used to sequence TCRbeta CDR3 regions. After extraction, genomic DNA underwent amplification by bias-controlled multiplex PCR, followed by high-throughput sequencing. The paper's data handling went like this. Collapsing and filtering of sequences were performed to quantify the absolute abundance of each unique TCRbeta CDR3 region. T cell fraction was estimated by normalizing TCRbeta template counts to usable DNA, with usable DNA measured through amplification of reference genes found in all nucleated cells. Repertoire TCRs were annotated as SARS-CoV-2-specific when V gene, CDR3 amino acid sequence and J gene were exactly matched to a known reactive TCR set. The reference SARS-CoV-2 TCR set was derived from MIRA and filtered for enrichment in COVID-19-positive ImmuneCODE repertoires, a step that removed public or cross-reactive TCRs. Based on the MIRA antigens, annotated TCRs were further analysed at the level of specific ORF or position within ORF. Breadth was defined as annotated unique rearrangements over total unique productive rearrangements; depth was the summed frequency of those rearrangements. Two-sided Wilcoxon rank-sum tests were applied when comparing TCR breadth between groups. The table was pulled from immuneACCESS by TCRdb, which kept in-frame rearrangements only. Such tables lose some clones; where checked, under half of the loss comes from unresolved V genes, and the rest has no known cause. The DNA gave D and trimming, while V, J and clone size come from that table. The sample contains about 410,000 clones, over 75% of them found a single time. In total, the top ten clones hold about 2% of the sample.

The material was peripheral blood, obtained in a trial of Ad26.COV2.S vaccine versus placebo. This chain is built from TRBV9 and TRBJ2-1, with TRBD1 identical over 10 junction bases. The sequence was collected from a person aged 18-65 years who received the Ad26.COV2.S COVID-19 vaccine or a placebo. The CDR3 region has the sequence CASSSGTGEDEQFF. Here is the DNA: TGTGCCAGCAGCTCCGGGACAGGGGAAGATGAGCAGTTCTTC. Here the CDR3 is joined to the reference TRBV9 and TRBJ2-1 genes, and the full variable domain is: DSGVTQTPKHLITATGQRVTLRCSPRSGDLSVYWYQQSLDQGLQFLIQYYNGEERAKGNILERFSAQQFPDLHSELNLSSLELGDSALYFCASSSGTGEDEQFFGPGTRLTVL.